Included here is one TCR beta chain sequence, with context. Profiling relied on immunoSEQ multiplex PCR, and the TCRdb table lists in-frame clones only, not all of them. The sample lists around 150,000 clones; 70% to 90% were seen once. The sample originates from a study of control samples from healthy donors and cancer patients. Specimen: blood. The clonotype originates from a man aged 25 to 45 in good health.

CDR3 nucleotides: TGCGCCAGCAGCTTGGACCCCGTGAACACTGAAGCTTTCTTT. As protein: CASSLDPVNTEAFF. The chain employs TRBV5-1 and TRBJ1-1; D remains unclear. The CDR3 has 14 amino acids. Trimming removed 0 bases at V and 0 bases at J, with 6 bases between. Per germline, CDR1 SGHRS and CDR2 YFSETQ.